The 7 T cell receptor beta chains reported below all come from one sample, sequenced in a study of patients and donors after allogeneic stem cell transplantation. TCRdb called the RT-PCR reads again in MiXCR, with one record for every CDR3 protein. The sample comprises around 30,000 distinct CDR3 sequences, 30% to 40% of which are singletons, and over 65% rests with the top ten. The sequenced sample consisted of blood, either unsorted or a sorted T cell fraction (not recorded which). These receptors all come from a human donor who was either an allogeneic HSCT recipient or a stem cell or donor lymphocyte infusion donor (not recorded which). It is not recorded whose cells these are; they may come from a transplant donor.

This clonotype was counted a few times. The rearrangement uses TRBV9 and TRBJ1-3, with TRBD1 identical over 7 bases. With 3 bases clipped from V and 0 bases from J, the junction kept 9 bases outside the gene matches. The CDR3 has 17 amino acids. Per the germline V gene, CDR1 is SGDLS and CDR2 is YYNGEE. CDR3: CASSAPLGTASGNTIYF. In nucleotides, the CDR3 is TGTGCCAGCAGCGCCCCCCTCGGGACAGCCTCTGGAAACACCATATATTTT.

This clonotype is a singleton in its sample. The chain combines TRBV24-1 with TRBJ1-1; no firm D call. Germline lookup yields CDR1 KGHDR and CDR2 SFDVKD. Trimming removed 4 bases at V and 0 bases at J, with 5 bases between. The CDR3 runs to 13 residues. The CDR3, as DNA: TGTGCCACCAGTGACTCCATGAACACTGAAGCTTTCTTT. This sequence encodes CATSDSMNTEAFF.

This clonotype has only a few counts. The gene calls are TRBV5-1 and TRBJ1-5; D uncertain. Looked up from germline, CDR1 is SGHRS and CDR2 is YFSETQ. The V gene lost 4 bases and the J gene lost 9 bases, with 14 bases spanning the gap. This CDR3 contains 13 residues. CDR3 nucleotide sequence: TGCGCCAGCAGCCTGAACGGCCTGAGGCCCCAGCATTTT. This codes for CASSLNGLRPQHF. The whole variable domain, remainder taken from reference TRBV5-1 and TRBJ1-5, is KAGVTQTPRYLIKTRGQQVTLSCSPISGHRSVSWYQQTPGQGLQFLFEYFSETQRNKGNFPGRFSGRQFSNSRSEMNVSTLELGDSALYLCASSLNGLRPQHFGDGTRLSIL.

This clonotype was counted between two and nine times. The CDR3 here is CSAFVATNEKLFF. The CDR3 DNA is TGCAGTGCTTTTGTTGCAACTAATGAAAAACTGTTTTTT. This chain connects TRBV20-1 to TRBJ1-4; D call uncertain. This CDR3 comprises 13 residues. In germline, CDR1 is DFQATT, CDR2 SNEGSKA (reference sequence). Deletions cut 5 bases from V and 0 bases from J, with 7 bases between.

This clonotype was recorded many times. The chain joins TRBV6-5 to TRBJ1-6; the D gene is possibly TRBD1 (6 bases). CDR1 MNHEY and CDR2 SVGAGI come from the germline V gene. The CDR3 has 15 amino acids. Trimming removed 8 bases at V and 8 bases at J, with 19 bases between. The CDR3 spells CASGRGGLRDSPLHF. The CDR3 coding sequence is TGTGCCAGCGGCCGCGGGGGCCTAAGGGATTCACCCCTCCACTTT.

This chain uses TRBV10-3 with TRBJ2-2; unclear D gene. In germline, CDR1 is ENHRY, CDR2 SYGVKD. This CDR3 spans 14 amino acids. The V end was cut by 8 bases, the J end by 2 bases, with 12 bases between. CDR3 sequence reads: CAIPRHFNTGELFF. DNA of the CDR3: TGTGCCATCCCCCGGCACTTTAACACCGGGGAGCTGTTTTTT.

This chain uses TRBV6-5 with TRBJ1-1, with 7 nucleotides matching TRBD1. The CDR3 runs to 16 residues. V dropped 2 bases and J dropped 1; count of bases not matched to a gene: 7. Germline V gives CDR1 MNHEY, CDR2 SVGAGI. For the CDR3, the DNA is TGTGCCAGCAGTTACACACGCGGGACAGCGAACACTGAAGCTTTCTTT. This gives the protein CASSYTRGTANTEAFF.